This T cell receptor beta chain was recovered during a study of CD8+ T cells in alopecia areata. Study-wide background: Among treated patients, oral tofacitinib was administered at 5 to 10 mg twice daily.

The treatment denotes: oral pan-JAK inhibitor, 5-10 mg twice daily. V was clipped by 4 bases and J by 5 bases, with 11 bases between them. Germline lookup yields CDR1 SGHTA and CDR2 FQGNSA. This CDR3 is built from 13 residues. Extraction and reverse transcription of RNA yielded cDNA as the sequencing template. Produced via immunoSEQ multiplex PCR; TCRdb's table is partial and in-frame only. The sample shows 200,000 to 250,000 clones, approximately 47% of them seen only once. Overall study findings and caveats: Clonality in lesional scalp, especially alopecia totalis/universalis, exceeded that of normal scalp. While tofacitinib was given, many expanded lesional clones persisted in scalp and blood.

This clone was counted a few times. Its antigen is as yet unknown. The clonotype originates from a human donor with alopecia areata. The genes are TRBV7-2 and TRBJ2-5; D is possibly TRBD2 (5 bases). Sequencing used CD4+ T cells sorted from blood, obtained at approximately week 36, from a patient treated with tofacitinib. CDR3 region: CASSSDYRETQYF. The CDR3 nucleotides read TGTGCCAGCAGCTCAGACTACCGGGAGACCCAGTACTTC. Using reference TRBV7-2 and TRBJ2-5 for the parts outside the CDR3, the full variable domain is GAGVSQSPSNKVTEKGKDVELRCDPISGHTALYWYRQSLGQGLEFLIYFQGNSAPDKSGLPSDRFSAERTGGSVSTLTIQRTQQEDSAVYLCASSSDYRETQYFGPGTRLLVL.